A single sample is the source of the 12 T cell receptor beta chains below, sequenced in a study of blood T cell repertoires in COVID-19. Clones were sequenced by immunoSEQ multiplex PCR, and TCRdb holds only the in-frame ones, with some missing. The table records approximately 220,000 clones, 80% to 90% of them present only once. Sequencing used PBMCs or T cells enriched from blood (not recorded which). The source of these receptors is a middle-aged woman with acute COVID-19.

The J gene is TRBJ1-1, the V gene TRBV7-2; maybe TRBD1 (5 bases). Trimming stripped 1 base from V and 0 bases from J, with 6 bases between. Germline assignment: CDR1 SGHTA and CDR2 FQGNSA. The CDR3 covers 14 residues. This chain's CDR3 is CASSLEQVNTEAFF. In nucleotides, the CDR3 is TGTGCCAGCAGCTTAGAACAGGTGAACACTGAAGCTTTCTTT.

This clone was recorded once. The V call is TRBV30, the J call TRBJ1-1; TRBD1 might be the D (5 bases). Per germline, CDR1 GTSNPN and CDR2 SVGIG (reference sequence). With 2 bases removed from V and 2 bases from J, the gap between germline ends came to 9 bases. CDR3 length equals 13 residues. The CDR3 DNA is TGTGCCTGGAGTAGGCAGGGAAACACTGAAGCTTTCTTT. Its translation is CAWSRQGNTEAFF.

This chain joins TRBV2 and TRBJ2-7; the match to TRBD2 covers 9 bases. The CDR3 runs 13 residues. In germline, CDR1 is SNHLY, CDR2 FYNNEI. The V gene end was trimmed by 8 bases and the J gene end by 2 bases; junction bases not matched to a gene: 4. CDR3 amino acids: CASCASGTYEQYF. CDR3 nucleotides: TGTGCCAGCTGTGCTAGCGGGACCTACGAGCAGTACTTC.

The V and J genes are TRBV28 and TRBJ1-5; no reliable D call. This CDR3 has 15 amino acids. Germline V gene data show CDR1 as MDHEN and CDR2 as SYDVKM. V was pared by 6 bases and J by 5 bases, with 17 bases between. In nucleotides, the CDR3 is TGTGCCAGCAGATCAGGCTCCTTTAGATATCAGCCCCAGCATTTT. Amino acids: CASRSGSFRYQPQHF.

V and J are TRBV19 and TRBJ2-7, with 11 bases matching TRBD2. Germline assignment: CDR1 LNHDA and CDR2 SQIVND (reference sequence). The CDR3 is 16 residues long. The ends lost 5 bases at V and 2 bases at J; junction bases unmatched: 8. CDR3 bases: TGTGCCAGTAGTTCCACTAGCGGGAGAAACCCCTACGAGCAGTACTTC. Protein: CASSSTSGRNPYEQYF. Full variable domain (remainder filled in from reference TRBV19 and TRBJ2-7): DGGITQSPKYLFRKEGQNVTLSCEQNLNHDAMYWYRQDPGQGLRLIYYSQIVNDFQKGDIAEGYSVSREKKESFPLTVTSAQKNPTAFYLCASSSTSGRNPYEQYFGPGTRLTVT.

The chain carries TRBV12-3 or TRBV12-4 and TRBJ1-5; no clear D. The CDR3 spans 13 residues. V was pared by 2 bases and J by 5 bases, with 7 bases between. CDR3 sequence: CASSLMSDQPQHF. As DNA, the CDR3 is TGTGCCAGCAGTTTAATGAGCGATCAGCCCCAGCATTTT.

V and J are TRBV3-1 (or the pseudogene TRBV3-2) and TRBJ2-1; 8 bases line up with TRBD2. V lost 0 bases and J lost 12; bases outside the gene matches: 4. Germline CDR1 and CDR2: LGHDT and YNNKEL (reference sequence). CDR3 length equals 13 residues. The CDR3: CASSQDQRERQFF. The DNA of the CDR3 is TGTGCCAGCAGCCAAGACCAGCGGGAGAGGCAGTTCTTC.

The chain carries TRBV5-1 and TRBJ2-1; TRBD2 agrees at 7 bases. There are 15 residues in the CDR3. The ends lost 4 bases at V and 7 bases at J; junction bases unmatched: 11. Germline values: CDR1 SGHRS, CDR2 YFSETQ. The CDR3: CASSLQEGGRNEQFF. The CDR3 bases are TGCGCCAGCAGCCTTCAAGAGGGAGGGCGGAATGAGCAGTTCTTC.

This chain uses TRBV7-3 with TRBJ1-6, with D perhaps TRBD1 (6 bases). The germline gives CDR1 SGHTA, CDR2 FQGTGA. This CDR3 has 16 residues. V shed 0 bases and J shed 10 bases, with 16 bases lying between them. As DNA, the CDR3 is TGTGCCAGCAGCTTAACTAGGCAGGGGATACGCTCACCCCTCCACTTT. This translates into CASSLTRQGIRSPLHF.

The V gene is TRBV20-1, the J gene TRBJ1-2; a weak D match, TRBD1 (5 bases). The germline V and J ends were trimmed by 5 bases and 8 bases, with 9 bases remaining between them. Germline CDR1 DFQATT, CDR2 SNEGSKA (reference sequence). The CDR3 is 10 residues long. The CDR3 reads CSAGDWGYTF. The CDR3 region has the DNA TGCAGTGCTGGGGACTGGGGCTACACCTTC.

This clone was detected once. This chain joins TRBV2 and TRBJ1-1; D not resolved. Germline-derived CDR1 and CDR2 are SNHLY and FYNNEI. Deletions cut 2 bases from V and 7 bases from J, with 5 bases between. CDR3 size: 11 residues. CDR3 sequence reads: CASSESSEAFF. In DNA, the CDR3 is TGTGCCAGCAGTGAATCGAGTGAAGCTTTCTTT. Combining the CDR3 with reference TRBV2 and TRBJ1-1 gives the whole variable domain EPEVTQTPSHQVTQMGQEVILRCVPISNHLYFYWYRQILGQKVEFLVSFYNNEISEKSEIFDDQFSVERPDGSNFTLKIRSTKLEDSAMYFCASSESSEAFFGQGTRLTVV.

This clone was seen a handful of times. The V call is TRBV27, the J call TRBJ2-2, with D maybe TRBD1 (6 bases). The CDR3 covers 17 residues. The V gene lost 6 bases and the J gene lost 7 bases, with 24 bases spanning the gap. Germline V gene sequence: CDR1 MNHEY, CDR2 SMNVEV (reference sequence). CDR3 sequence: CASRSTTGFEEDGELFF. The CDR3 DNA reads as TGTGCCAGCAGATCTACCACAGGGTTCGAGGAGGACGGGGAGCTGTTTTTT.